What follows describes a single T cell receptor (beta chain). The antigen is not known. This specimen belongs to a study of cytomegalovirus exposure and HLA in healthy donors. Study at large: Within an early data release were about 85 million unique TCRs drawn from HLA-typed donors. Study observations and caveats: Researchers reported in a later analysis that a missense DCLRE1C variant was tied to TCR beta V- and J-gene trimming. Per a prior analysis, the majority of TCR beta V segments were productive roughly 87% or roughly 30% of the time.

Germline V gene data show CDR1 as SNHLY and CDR2 as FYNNEI. The CDR3 runs to 16 residues. V shed 6 bases, J shed 6 bases, and the junction held 11 bases outside the gene matches. 13 Jbeta primers and 60 Vbeta primers were used for the PCR. Some clones are missing from TCRdb's copy, which holds only in-frame ones; the method was immunoSEQ multiplex PCR. This table holds about 100,000 clones, roughly 75% found once. The TCR sequence derives from a male donor in good health and CMV-seropositive. The sequenced sample was PBMCs. The rearrangement joins TRBV2 to TRBJ2-2; 9 positions agree with TRBD1. CDR3 sequence: CASRPSGTGRAGELFF. The CDR3 region has the DNA TGTGCCAGCAGACCTAGTGGGACAGGGAGGGCCGGGGAGCTGTTTTTT.